This passage covers 30 T cell receptor beta chains from one sample sequenced in a study of identical twins. MiXCR, run by TCRdb on the 5' RACE reads, gives a single entry per CDR3 protein. The sample carries approximately 220,000 distinct CDR3 sequences, around 8% recorded once. This same sample was also part of a study on yellow fever vaccine responses in identical twins.

The source material was memory (CD45RO+) T cells sorted from blood. The receptors were gathered from a woman aged 18-30 years in good health.

In its sample, this clonotype was seen once. The chain employs TRBV6-1 and TRBJ2-2; D assignment may be TRBD1 or TRBD2 (6 bases each). V gave up 7 bases and J gave up 5 bases, with 17 bases separating them. The V gene's germline CDR1 is MNHNS and CDR2 SASEGT. The CDR3 has 15 amino acids. In nucleotides, the CDR3 is TGTGCCAGCATCCCCCAGGAGGGGGTTACCGGGGAGCTGTTTTTT. Protein product: CASIPQEGVTGELFF.

This clonotype was picked up a small number of times. The rearrangement links TRBV20-1 to TRBJ2-3; D is unclear. Germline V CDR1 and CDR2: DFQATT, SNEGSKA (reference sequence). There are 14 residues in the CDR3. With 2 bases removed from V and 4 bases from J, the gap between germline ends came to 13 bases. The CDR3 spells CSARYSPEPDTQYF. The DNA of the CDR3 is TGCAGTGCTAGATATAGTCCGGAGCCAGATACGCAGTATTTT.

The genes are TRBV7-2 and TRBJ2-7; no reliable D call. CDR3 size: 12 residues. Per germline, CDR1 SGHTA and CDR2 FQGNSA. Trimming removed 5 bases at V and 3 bases at J, with 8 bases between. As DNA, the CDR3 is TGTGCCAGCAGCGTCCCGGGCTACGAGCAGTACTTC. This encodes CASSVPGYEQYF. Complete variable domain (other parts from reference TRBV7-2 and TRBJ2-7): GAGVSQSPSNKVTEKGKDVELRCDPISGHTALYWYRQSLGQGLEFLIYFQGNSAPDKSGLPSDRFSAERTGGSVSTLTIQRTQQEDSAVYLCASSVPGYEQYFGPGTRLTVT.

There are many counts of this clonotype. The rearrangement joins TRBV20-1 to TRBJ2-7; D remains unclear. This CDR3 is built from 11 residues. Trimming pared 7 bases from V and 3 bases from J, leaving 10 bases between. Germline loops: CDR1 DFQATT, CDR2 SNEGSKA (reference sequence). The CDR3 DNA is TGCAGTGGAACGCGCGGCTACGAGCAGTACTTC. Residues: CSGTRGYEQYF.

The chain is built from TRBV3-1 and TRBJ2-1, with 14 bases fitting TRBD2. V lost 4 bases and J lost 4; bases outside the gene matches: 18. The CDR3 runs to 21 residues. Germline V gene data show CDR1 as LGHDT and CDR2 as YNNKEL (reference sequence). The CDR3 DNA reads TGTGCCAGCAGCCCTCGACTAGCGGGGGGGCTGGTTAGTGTTCGGTACAATGAGCAGTTCTTC. Translation: CASSPRLAGGLVSVRYNEQFF.

A few counts support this clonotype. The chain employs TRBV4-2 and TRBJ2-2; D is unresolved. The CDR3 runs 15 residues. Trimming pared 0 bases from V and 4 bases from J, leaving 9 bases between. Germline CDR1 reads LGHNA; CDR2 reads YNFKEQ. Here the CDR3 reads CASSQERLGTGELFF. The CDR3 coding sequence is TGTGCCAGCAGCCAAGAGAGGCTTGGCACCGGGGAGCTGTTTTTT.

This clonotype came up a few times. V gene TRBV7-9 combines with J gene TRBJ2-1; 7 positions agree with TRBD1. CDR3 size: 13 residues. Trimming at V came to 4 bases and at J to 7 bases, leaving 4 bases not matched to a gene. Germline CDR1 SEHNR, CDR2 FQNEAQ (reference sequence). The CDR3 sequence: CASSSTGDNEQFF. For the CDR3, the DNA is TGTGCCAGCAGCTCCACAGGGGATAATGAGCAGTTCTTC.

This chain uses TRBV3-1 with TRBJ2-4; 9 bases line up with TRBD2. The CDR3 has 16 residues. Germline loops: CDR1 LGHDT, CDR2 YNNKEL (reference sequence). Trimming at V came to 5 bases and at J to 8 bases, leaving 13 bases not matched to a gene. Here the CDR3 reads CASSWGLAGTIDIQYF. CDR3 in DNA: TGTGCCAGCAGCTGGGGTCTAGCGGGGACGATTGACATTCAGTACTTC.

CDR3 sequence reads: CASSLTGEQQYF. CDR3 coding DNA: TGCGCCAGCAGCTTAACAGGGGAGCAGCAGTACTTC. This chain connects TRBV5-1 to TRBJ2-7, with TRBD1 matching 7 bases. This CDR3 contains 12 residues. The junction had 4 bases not matched to a gene; V was cut back by 2 bases and J by 8 bases. Germline V lookup: CDR1 SGHRS, CDR2 YFSETQ.

The chain employs TRBV4-1 and TRBJ2-3; 8 bases are a match to TRBD2. The CDR3 is 15 residues long. Germline lookup yields CDR1 MGHRA and CDR2 YSYEKL. J lost 8 bases, V lost 8 bases, and 15 bases had no gene match. The CDR3 DNA follows: TGCGCCAGCGCGAAACAACTAGCGGAGAGAGGTACGCAGTATTTT. This encodes CASAKQLAERGTQYF.

This clonotype was observed a handful of times. The chain has TRBV7-2 and TRBJ2-1, with 9 bases that match TRBD2. The CDR3 runs 16 residues. The J segment lost 4 bases and the V segment lost 0 bases, leaving 4 bases of the junction unmatched. CDR1 and CDR2 from the germline V gene are SGHTA and FQGNSA. CDR3 residues: CASSLAQTSGYNEQFF. In nucleotides, the CDR3 is TGTGCCAGCAGCTTAGCGCAGACTAGCGGATACAATGAGCAGTTCTTC.

This clonotype was observed a handful of times. This rearrangement joins TRBV29-1 to TRBJ2-3; TRBD1 is a possible D gene (5 bases). Trimming took 3 bases from V and 4 from J, leaving 11 bases between them. Germline CDR1 reads SQVTM; CDR2 reads ANQGSEA. This CDR3 spans 13 amino acids. For the CDR3, the DNA is TGCAGCGTTGATTCAGGGTCCGCAGATACGCAGTATTTT. This sequence encodes CSVDSGSADTQYF.

This clonotype has more than one count but fewer than ten. V usage is TRBV10-3 and J usage is TRBJ2-7; no firm D call. The CDR3 runs 12 residues. In germline, CDR1 is ENHRY, CDR2 SYGVKD. V was shortened by 2 bases and J by 0 bases, with 2 bases between the two germline ends. CDR3 coding DNA: TGTGCCATCAGTGAGAGCTCCTACGAGCAGTACTTC. Its translation: CAISESSYEQYF.

The J gene is TRBJ2-2, the V gene TRBV10-3, with TRBD1 matching over 9 bases. There are 13 residues in the CDR3. Trimming at V came to 10 bases and at J to 6 bases, leaving 6 bases not matched to a gene. Germline assignment: CDR1 ENHRY and CDR2 SYGVKD. The CDR3 bases are TGTGCCACGGGACAGGGAAGTCCCGGGGAGCTGTTTTTT. The encoded protein is CATGQGSPGELFF.

The chain links TRBV7-2 to TRBJ1-2; maybe TRBD1 (6 bases). The germline CDR1 and CDR2 sequences are SGHTA and FQGNSA. This CDR3 is built from 13 residues. V was shortened by 6 bases and J by 6 bases, with 14 bases between the two germline ends. This chain's CDR3 is CASSLRQDNGYTF. CDR3 bases: TGTGCCAGCAGTTTAAGACAGGATAATGGCTACACCTTC.

This clonotype occurred many times. V gene TRBV5-1 combines with J gene TRBJ1-6, with D hard to call. Germline CDR1 is SGHRS and CDR2 is YFSETQ. The CDR3 has 14 amino acids. V dropped 3 bases and J dropped 5 bases, with 9 bases sitting between them. CDR3 loop: CASSSVMDNSPLHF. DNA of the CDR3: TGCGCCAGCAGCTCGGTAATGGATAATTCACCCCTCCACTTT.

This clonotype was seen many times. The rearrangement joins TRBV5-1 to TRBJ1-2; D is uncertain. This CDR3 comprises 14 residues. Trimming took off 0 bases at V and 8 bases at J, with 14 bases between the two ends. From germline, CDR1 is SGHRS and CDR2 YFSETQ. The CDR3 here is CASSLAIVEQGYTF. The CDR3 DNA reads as TGCGCCAGCAGCTTGGCCATAGTGGAACAGGGCTACACCTTC.

This clonotype was seen at least ten times. The rearrangement joins TRBV9 to TRBJ2-3; 7 positions match TRBD1. Germline V CDR1 and CDR2: SGDLS, YYNGEE. CDR3 size: 16 residues. Trimming removed 4 bases from V and 9 bases from J; junction bases left unmatched: 17. The CDR3 sequence is CASSIAWDSTRATQYF. The DNA for the CDR3 is TGTGCCAGCAGCATAGCCTGGGACAGCACCAGAGCAACGCAGTATTTT.

The rearrangement joins TRBV6-2 or TRBV6-3 to TRBJ2-3; D is undetermined. The CDR3 is made up of 15 amino acids. Germline assignment: CDR1 MNHEY and CDR2 SVGEGT. The V end lost 10 bases, the J end lost 0 bases, and 17 bases lay between the germline ends. The CDR3 bases are TGTGCCAACATTCTGGATCTATATAGCACAGATACGCAGTATTTT. Its translation: CANILDLYSTDTQYF.

This clonotype was seen a few times. This chain uses TRBV7-9 with TRBJ2-1, with D unresolved. Trimming cost V 8 bases and J 8 bases, with 16 bases left between them. CDR1 is SEHNR and CDR2 is FQNEAQ in the germline V gene (reference sequence). The CDR3 contains 13 residues. For the CDR3, the DNA is TGTGCCAGCCCCTCATCTTCCGTCGATGAGCAGTTCTTC. As protein: CASPSSSVDEQFF.

This clonotype has ten or more counts. The chain is built from TRBV20-1 and TRBJ1-1; D gene ambiguous. V lost 3 bases and J lost 4, with 9 bases in between. CDR1 is DFQATT, CDR2 SNEGSKA, per germline (reference sequence). This CDR3 has 12 amino acids. The DNA of the CDR3 is TGCAGTGCTAGCGGGGTGAGCACTGAAGCTTTCTTT. Translating gives CSASGVSTEAFF.

This clonotype was detected only a few times. This sequence joins TRBV19 and TRBJ2-5; D unclear. This CDR3 is built from 15 residues. Germline values: CDR1 LNHDA, CDR2 SQIVND (reference sequence). The V end lost 3 bases, the J end lost 5 bases, and 16 bases lay between the germline ends. CDR3 nucleotides: TGTGCCAGTAGTATTCCAGGCCGAGTAAGTGAGACCCAGTACTTC. This encodes CASSIPGRVSETQYF.

The chain couples TRBV6-1 to TRBJ1-1; TRBD1 aligns across 9 bases. Germline V gene sequence: CDR1 MNHNS, CDR2 SASEGT. The CDR3 spans 16 residues. Trimming at V came to 5 bases and at J to 5 bases, leaving 12 bases not matched to a gene. The CDR3: CASSIDRGIMGTEAFF. In DNA, the CDR3 is TGTGCCAGCAGTATTGACAGGGGGATCATGGGTACTGAAGCTTTCTTT.

There are a few counts of this clonotype. The genes are TRBV6-5 and TRBJ1-2; TRBD1 matches 7 bases. The CDR3 has 16 residues. The V gene end was trimmed by 4 bases and the J gene end by 5 bases; junction bases not matched to a gene: 13. The V gene's germline CDR1 is MNHEY and CDR2 SVGAGI. CDR3 sequence: CASSSPRDSKIYGYTF. In nucleotides, the CDR3 is TGTGCCAGCAGTTCCCCCCGGGACAGCAAGATATATGGCTACACCTTC.

J is TRBJ2-5 and V is TRBV5-1; D not resolved. V was pared by 5 bases and J by 1 base, with 6 bases between. This CDR3 has 12 residues. The germline CDR1 and CDR2 sequences are SGHRS and YFSETQ. The CDR3 loop reads CASSSGQETQYF. In DNA, the CDR3 is TGCGCCAGCAGTTCGGGCCAAGAGACCCAGTACTTC. Combining the CDR3 with reference TRBV5-1 and TRBJ2-5 gives the whole variable domain KAGVTQTPRYLIKTRGQQVTLSCSPISGHRSVSWYQQTPGQGLQFLFEYFSETQRNKGNFPGRFSGRQFSNSRSEMNVSTLELGDSALYLCASSSGQETQYFGPGTRLLVL.

This clonotype has ten or more counts. The gene calls are TRBV25-1 and TRBJ2-1; 8 nucleotides align to TRBD1. CDR3 size: 18 residues. CDR1 and CDR2 from the germline V gene are MGHDK and SYGVNS. With 1 base clipped from V and 0 bases from J, the junction kept 8 bases outside the gene matches. As DNA, the CDR3 is TGTGCCAGCAGTGAATTGGACGGCAGGGGGCCCTCCTACAATGAGCAGTTCTTC. Residues: CASSELDGRGPSYNEQFF.

The V and J genes are TRBV6-1 and TRBJ2-7, with 10 bases lining up with TRBD2. V shed 5 bases and J 3 bases; nucleotides not matched to a gene: 7. The germline V gene encodes CDR1 MNHNS and CDR2 SASEGT. CDR3 size: 15 residues. For the CDR3, the DNA is TGTGCCAGCAGTACAGCTAGCGGGAGAATCTACGAGCAGTACTTC. It codes for CASSTASGRIYEQYF.

This clonotype was detected many times. Compared with germline, one end of the junction differs, possibly owing to a read error. The chain has TRBV20-1 and TRBJ2-5, with D perhaps being TRBD1 or TRBD2 (5 bases each). The CDR3 length is 14 residues. Germline lookup yields CDR1 DFQATT and CDR2 SNEGSKA (reference sequence). The CDR3 bases are TGCAGTGCCAGAGGGACCGGGCTGGGGGAGACCCAGTACTTC. It yields the protein CSARGTGLGETQYF.

The chain is built from TRBV6-5 and TRBJ1-1, with D possibly TRBD1 on 6 matching bases. The germline gives CDR1 MNHEY, CDR2 SVGAGI. Trimming removed 8 bases from V and 5 bases from J, with 9 bases in between. CDR3 length equals 11 residues. The CDR3 protein is CASLRGTEAFF. DNA of the CDR3: TGTGCCAGCTTGAGGGGGACTGAAGCTTTCTTT.

The sample holds a few counts of this clonotype. The genes are TRBV3-1 and TRBJ2-3; possibly TRBD1 for D (5 bases). The CDR3 length is 17 residues. Germline V gives CDR1 LGHDT, CDR2 YNNKEL (reference sequence). The V end lost 3 bases, the J end lost 1 base, and 17 bases lay between the germline ends. The CDR3 DNA reads as TGTGCCAGCAGCCAGGAAGCGACAGACCAATGCACAGATACGCAGTATTTT. Protein product: CASSQEATDQCTDTQYF.